This TCR beta chain was documented in a study of blood T cell repertoires in COVID-19. Assay: immunoSEQ multiplex PCR; the TCRdb copy retains only in-frame clones and omits some. The repertoire includes approximately 220,000 clones, 75% to 85% of them detected once, and 7.4% sits in the top ten. Participant-given clinical history determined each cohort assignment. Trimming at V came to 3 bases and at J to 0 bases, leaving 3 bases not matched to a gene. Germline V CDR1 and CDR2: LNHDA, SQIVND (reference sequence). The CDR3 consists of 15 residues. The sequence derives from a middle-aged woman with acute COVID-19. V usage is TRBV19 and J usage is TRBJ2-7; 9 positions match TRBD1. The material sequenced was PBMCs or T cells enriched from blood (not recorded which). The CDR3, as DNA: TGTGCCAGTAGTATCGGGACAGGGAACTCCTACGAGCAGTACTTC. Amino acid sequence: CASSIGTGNSYEQYF.